This T cell receptor beta chain is from a study of blood T cell repertoires in COVID-19. Profiling relied on immunoSEQ multiplex PCR, and the TCRdb table lists in-frame clones only, not all of them. The table has 350,000 or so clones, roughly 87% seen once. The trim removed 3 bases at V and 6 bases at J, leaving 2 bases unmatched. Germline CDR1 WNHNN, CDR2 SYGVQD (reference sequence). There are 14 residues in the CDR3. Participant-given clinical history determined each cohort assignment. The study counted Cohort 3 donors as recovered given two negative PCRs, clearance, or symptom resolution. The receptor comes from a woman in her thirties who had recovered from COVID-19. The V gene is TRBV10-1, the J gene TRBJ2-2, with TRBD1 matching over 9 bases. Sequenced: PBMCs or T cells enriched from blood (not recorded which). CDR3 amino acids: CASSENRGPGELFF. The CDR3 DNA is TGCGCCAGCAGTGAAAACAGGGGGCCCGGGGAGCTGTTTTTT.